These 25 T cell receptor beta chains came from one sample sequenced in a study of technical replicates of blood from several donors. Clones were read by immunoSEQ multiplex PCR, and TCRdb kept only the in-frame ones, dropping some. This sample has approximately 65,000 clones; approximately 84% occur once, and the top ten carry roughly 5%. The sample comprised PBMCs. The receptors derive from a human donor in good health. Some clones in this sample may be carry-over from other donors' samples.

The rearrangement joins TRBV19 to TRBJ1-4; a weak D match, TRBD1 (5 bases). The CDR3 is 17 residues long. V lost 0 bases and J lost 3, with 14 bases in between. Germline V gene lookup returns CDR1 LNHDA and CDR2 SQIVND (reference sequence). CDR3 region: CASSIDTRSRANEKLFF. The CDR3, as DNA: TGTGCCAGTAGTATAGATACCCGGTCCAGGGCTAATGAAAAACTGTTTTTT.

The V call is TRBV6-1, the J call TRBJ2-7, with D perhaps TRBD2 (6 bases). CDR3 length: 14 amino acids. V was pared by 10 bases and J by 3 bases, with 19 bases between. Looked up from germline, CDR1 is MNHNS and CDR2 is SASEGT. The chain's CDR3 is CAIEDTSLHYEQYF. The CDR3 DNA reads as TGTGCCATCGAGGACACTAGCTTACACTACGAGCAGTACTTC.

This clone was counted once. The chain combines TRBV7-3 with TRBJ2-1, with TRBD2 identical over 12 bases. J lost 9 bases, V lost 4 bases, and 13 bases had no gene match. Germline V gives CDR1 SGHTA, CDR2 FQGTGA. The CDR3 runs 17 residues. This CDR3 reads CASSSQGLAGPAGEQFF. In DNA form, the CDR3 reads TGTGCCAGCAGCTCCCAAGGACTAGCGGGACCTGCCGGTGAGCAGTTCTTC.

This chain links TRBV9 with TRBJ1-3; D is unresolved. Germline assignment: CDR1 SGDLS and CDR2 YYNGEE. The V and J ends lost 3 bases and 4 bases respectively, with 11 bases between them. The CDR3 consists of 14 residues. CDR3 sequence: CASSGDWSGNTIYF. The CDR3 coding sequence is TGTGCCAGCAGCGGTGACTGGTCAGGAAACACCATATATTTT. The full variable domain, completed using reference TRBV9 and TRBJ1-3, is DSGVTQTPKHLITATGQRVTLRCSPRSGDLSVYWYQQSLDQGLQFLIQYYNGEERAKGNILERFSAQQFPDLHSELNLSSLELGDSALYFCASSGDWSGNTIYFGEGSWLTVV.

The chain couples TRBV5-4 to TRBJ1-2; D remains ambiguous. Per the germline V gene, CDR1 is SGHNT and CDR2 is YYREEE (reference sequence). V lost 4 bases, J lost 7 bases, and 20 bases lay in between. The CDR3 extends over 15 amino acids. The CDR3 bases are TGTGCCAGCAGCAAGGACCGGGATCGGGCTGGTGGCTACACCTTC. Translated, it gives CASSKDRDRAGGYTF.

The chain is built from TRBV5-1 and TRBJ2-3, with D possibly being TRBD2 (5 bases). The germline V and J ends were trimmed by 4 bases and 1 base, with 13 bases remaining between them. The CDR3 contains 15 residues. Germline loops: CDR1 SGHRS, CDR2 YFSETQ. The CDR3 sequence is CASSPRVGGTDTQYF. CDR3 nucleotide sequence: TGCGCCAGCAGCCCTAGGGTCGGGGGCACAGATACGCAGTATTTT.

Here the CDR3 reads CASSRGTATEAFF. The DNA of the CDR3 is TGTGCCAGCAGCCGGGGGACGGCCACTGAAGCTTTCTTT. V usage is TRBV5-4 and J usage is TRBJ1-1; D is perhaps TRBD1 (5 bases). Germline V gene lookup returns CDR1 SGHNT and CDR2 YYREEE (reference sequence). The CDR3 totals 13 residues. Trimming took off 4 bases at V and 4 bases at J, with 11 bases between the two ends.

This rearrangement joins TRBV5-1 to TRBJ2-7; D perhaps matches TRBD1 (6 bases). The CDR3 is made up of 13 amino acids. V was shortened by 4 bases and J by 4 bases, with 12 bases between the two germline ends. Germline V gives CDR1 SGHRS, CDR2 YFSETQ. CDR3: CASSPQGGYEQYF. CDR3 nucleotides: TGCGCCAGCAGCCCACAGGGTGGGTACGAGCAGTACTTC.

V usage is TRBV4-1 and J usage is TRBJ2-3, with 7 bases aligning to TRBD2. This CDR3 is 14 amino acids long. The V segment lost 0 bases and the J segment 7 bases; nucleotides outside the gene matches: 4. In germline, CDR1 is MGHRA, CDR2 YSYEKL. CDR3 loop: CASSQETGGYTQYF. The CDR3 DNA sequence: TGCGCCAGCAGCCAAGAGACCGGGGGGTATACGCAGTATTTT.

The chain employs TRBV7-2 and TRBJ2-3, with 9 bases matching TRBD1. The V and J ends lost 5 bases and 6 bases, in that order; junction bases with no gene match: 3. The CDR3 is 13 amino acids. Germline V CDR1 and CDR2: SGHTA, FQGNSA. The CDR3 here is CASSTDRGDTQYF. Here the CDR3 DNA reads TGTGCCAGCAGCACGGACAGGGGTGATACGCAGTATTTT.

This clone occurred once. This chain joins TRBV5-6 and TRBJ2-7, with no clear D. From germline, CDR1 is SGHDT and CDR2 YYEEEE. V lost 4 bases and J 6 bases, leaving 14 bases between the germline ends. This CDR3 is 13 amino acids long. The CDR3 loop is CASSPGFSVEQYF. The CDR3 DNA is TGTGCCAGCAGCCCCGGGTTTTCTGTCGAGCAGTACTTC.

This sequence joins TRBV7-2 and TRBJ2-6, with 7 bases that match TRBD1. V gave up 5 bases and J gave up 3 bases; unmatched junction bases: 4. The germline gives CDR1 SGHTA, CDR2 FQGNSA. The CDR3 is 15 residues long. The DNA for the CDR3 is TGTGCCAGCAGCCGACAGGGTCGTGGGGCCAACGTCCTGACTTTC. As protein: CASSRQGRGANVLTF.

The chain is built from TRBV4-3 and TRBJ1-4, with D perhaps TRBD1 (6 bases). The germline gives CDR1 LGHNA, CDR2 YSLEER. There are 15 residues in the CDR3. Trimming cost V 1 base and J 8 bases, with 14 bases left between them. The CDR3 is CASSQVGRGEEKLFF. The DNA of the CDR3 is TGCGCCAGCAGCCAAGTAGGCAGGGGAGAAGAAAAACTGTTTTTT.

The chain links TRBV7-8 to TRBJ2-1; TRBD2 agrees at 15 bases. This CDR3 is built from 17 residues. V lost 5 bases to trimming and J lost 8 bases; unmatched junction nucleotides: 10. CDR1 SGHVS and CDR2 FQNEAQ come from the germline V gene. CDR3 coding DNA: TGTGCCAGCAGCCCTGCATGGACTAGCGGGAGGGCCGATGAGCAGTTCTTC. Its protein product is CASSPAWTSGRADEQFF. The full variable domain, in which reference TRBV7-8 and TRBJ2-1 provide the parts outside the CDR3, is GAGVSQSPRYKVAKRGQDVALRCDPISGHVSLFWYQQALGQGPEFLTYFQNEAQLDKSGLPSDRFFAERPEGSVSTLKIQRTQQEDSAVYLCASSPAWTSGRADEQFFGPGTRLTVL.

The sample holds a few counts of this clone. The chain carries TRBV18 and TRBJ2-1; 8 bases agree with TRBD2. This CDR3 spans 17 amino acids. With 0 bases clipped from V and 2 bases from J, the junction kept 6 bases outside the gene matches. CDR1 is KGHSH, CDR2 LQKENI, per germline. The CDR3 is CASSPPALAVAYNEQFF. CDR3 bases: TGTGCCAGCTCACCACCCGCACTAGCGGTCGCCTACAATGAGCAGTTCTTC.

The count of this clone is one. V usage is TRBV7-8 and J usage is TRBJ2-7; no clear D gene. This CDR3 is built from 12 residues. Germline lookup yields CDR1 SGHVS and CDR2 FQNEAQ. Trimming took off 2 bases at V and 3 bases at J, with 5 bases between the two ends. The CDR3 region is CASSLSHYEQYF. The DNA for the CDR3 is TGTGCCAGCAGCTTATCCCACTACGAGCAGTACTTC.

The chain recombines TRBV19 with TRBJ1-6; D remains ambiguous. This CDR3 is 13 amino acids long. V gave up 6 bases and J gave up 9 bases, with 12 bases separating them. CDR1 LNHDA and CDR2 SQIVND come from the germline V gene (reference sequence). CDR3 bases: TGTGCCAGTAGGGAGACGGCAAGTTCACCCCTCCACTTT. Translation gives CASRETASSPLHF.

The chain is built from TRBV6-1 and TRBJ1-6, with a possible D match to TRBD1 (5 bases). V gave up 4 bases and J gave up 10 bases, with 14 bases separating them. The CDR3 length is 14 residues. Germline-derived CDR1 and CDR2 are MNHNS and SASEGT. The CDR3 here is CASSVKGLGSPLHF. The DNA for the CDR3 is TGTGCCAGCAGTGTTAAGGGGTTGGGATCACCCCTCCACTTT.

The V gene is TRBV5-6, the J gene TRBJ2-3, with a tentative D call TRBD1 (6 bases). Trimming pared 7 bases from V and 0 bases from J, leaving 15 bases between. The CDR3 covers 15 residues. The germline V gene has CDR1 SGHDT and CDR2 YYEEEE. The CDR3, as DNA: TGTGCCAGCCTGGACGGGACACTTAGCACAGATACGCAGTATTTT. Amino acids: CASLDGTLSTDTQYF.

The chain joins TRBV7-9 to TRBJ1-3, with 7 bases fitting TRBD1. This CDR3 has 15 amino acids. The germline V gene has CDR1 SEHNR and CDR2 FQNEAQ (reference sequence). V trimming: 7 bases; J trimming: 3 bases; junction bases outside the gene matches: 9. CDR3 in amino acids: CASTSTGAGGNTIYF. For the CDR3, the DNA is TGTGCCAGCACCTCAACAGGGGCGGGTGGAAACACCATATATTTT. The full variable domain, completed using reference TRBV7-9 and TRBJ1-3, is DTGVSQNPRHKITKRGQNVTFRCDPISEHNRLYWYRQTLGQGPEFLTYFQNEAQLEKSRLLSDRFSAERPKGSFSTLEIQRTEQGDSAMYLCASTSTGAGGNTIYFGEGSWLTVV.

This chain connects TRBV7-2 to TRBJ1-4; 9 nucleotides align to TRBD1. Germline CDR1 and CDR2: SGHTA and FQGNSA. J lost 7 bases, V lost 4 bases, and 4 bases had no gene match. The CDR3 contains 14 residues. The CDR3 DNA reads TGTGCCAGCAGCTCGGGACAGGGCCGTGAAAAACTGTTTTTT. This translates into CASSSGQGREKLFF.

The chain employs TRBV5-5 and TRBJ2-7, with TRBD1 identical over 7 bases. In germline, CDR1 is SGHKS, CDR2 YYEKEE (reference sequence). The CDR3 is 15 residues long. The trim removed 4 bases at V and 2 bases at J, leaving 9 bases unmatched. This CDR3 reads CASSKFLGTAYEQYF. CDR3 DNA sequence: TGTGCCAGCAGCAAGTTTCTCGGGACAGCCTACGAGCAGTACTTC.

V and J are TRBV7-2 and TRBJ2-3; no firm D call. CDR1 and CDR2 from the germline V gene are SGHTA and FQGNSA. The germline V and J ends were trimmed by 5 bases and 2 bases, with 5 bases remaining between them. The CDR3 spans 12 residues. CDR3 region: CASSTYTDTQYF. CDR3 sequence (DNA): TGTGCCAGCAGCACCTACACAGATACGCAGTATTTT.

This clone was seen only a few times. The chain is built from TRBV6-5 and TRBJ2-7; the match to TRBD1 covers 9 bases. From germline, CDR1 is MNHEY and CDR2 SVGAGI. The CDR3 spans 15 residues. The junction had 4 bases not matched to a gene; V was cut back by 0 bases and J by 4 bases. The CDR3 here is CASSYSGTGLYEQYF. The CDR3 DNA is TGTGCCAGCAGTTACTCCGGGACAGGGTTGTACGAGCAGTACTTC.

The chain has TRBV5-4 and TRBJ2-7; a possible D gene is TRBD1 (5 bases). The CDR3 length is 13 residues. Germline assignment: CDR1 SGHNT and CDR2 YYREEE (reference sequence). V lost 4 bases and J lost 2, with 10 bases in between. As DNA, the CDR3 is TGTGCCAGCAGCCTTGACAGTACCTACGAGCAGTACTTC. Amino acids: CASSLDSTYEQYF.